This entry lists 11 T cell receptor beta chains sequenced from one sample in a study of patients and donors after allogeneic stem cell transplantation. Using its own MiXCR run on the RT-PCR reads, TCRdb lists one record per CDR3 protein. The sample contains about 160,000 distinct CDR3 sequences, approximately 22% of which appear only once. Sequencing was done on a sample of blood, either unsorted or a sorted T cell fraction (not recorded which). Source of these receptors: a human donor who was either an allogeneic HSCT recipient or a stem cell or donor lymphocyte infusion donor (not recorded which). It is not recorded whose cells these are; they may come from a transplant donor.

The chain has TRBV20-1 and TRBJ2-7; TRBD2 is a possible D gene (5 bases). The CDR3 has 13 amino acids. Germline loops: CDR1 DFQATT, CDR2 SNEGSKA (reference sequence). Deletions cut 1 base from V and 7 bases from J, with 14 bases between. Here the CDR3 reads CSARAPRGREQYF. In DNA form, the CDR3 reads TGCAGTGCTAGAGCCCCCCGGGGTAGGGAGCAGTACTTC.

This clonotype came up a few times. CDR3 amino acids: CASSSQGNGGNTIYF. The CDR3 DNA reads as TGTGCCAGCAGTTCTCAGGGTAATGGTGGAAACACCATATATTTT. This chain joins TRBV28 and TRBJ1-3; D possibly corresponds to TRBD1 (5 bases). Germline CDR1 and CDR2: MDHEN and SYDVKM. The CDR3 contains 15 residues. V lost 4 bases and J 3 bases, leaving 13 bases between the germline ends.

This clonotype appeared a single time. A much larger clone lies a single base off, so this may be a read error. This is likely a read error, given that the CDR3 carries no conserved phenylalanine or tryptophan at its end. CDR3 coding DNA: TGTGCCAGCAGTTTGAATGGAGACCTACCCACTGAAGCTTTCTTG. This encodes CASSLNGDLPTEAFL. V usage is TRBV27 and J usage is TRBJ1-1, with D unresolved. V gave up 3 bases and J gave up 4 bases, with 15 bases separating them. Germline loops: CDR1 MNHEY, CDR2 SMNVEV (reference sequence). The CDR3 runs to 15 residues.

In nucleotides, the CDR3 is TGCGCCAGCAAAGACCGATCCTACGAGCAGTACTTC. This sequence encodes CASKDRSYEQYF. The chain couples TRBV5-1 to TRBJ2-7; no definite D call. CDR1 is SGHRS and CDR2 is YFSETQ in the germline V gene. Trimming shortened V by 6 bases and J by 1 base, and 8 bases separated the two germline ends. This CDR3 is built from 12 residues.

This clonotype has a handful of counts. The V gene is TRBV29-1, the J gene TRBJ1-5; TRBD1 aligns across 8 bases. CDR1 is SQVTM, CDR2 ANQGSEA, per germline. CDR3 length equals 12 residues. V lost 6 bases and J lost 7; bases outside the gene matches: 5. This chain's CDR3 is CSVADRDQPQHF. In nucleotides, the CDR3 is TGCAGCGTCGCGGACAGGGACCAGCCCCAGCATTTT.

Only a few counts were recorded for this clonotype. This chain connects TRBV2 to TRBJ2-5, with no clear D. Trimming took 3 bases from V and 1 from J, leaving 9 bases between them. The CDR3 loop spans 14 amino acids. CDR1 and CDR2 from the germline V gene are SNHLY and FYNNEI. The CDR3 region is CASSEIKRQETQYF. The CDR3, as DNA: TGTGCCAGCAGTGAGATCAAACGCCAAGAGACCCAGTACTTC.

The rearrangement uses TRBV4-1 and TRBJ2-3, with 15 bases that match TRBD2. Trimming at V came to 0 bases and at J to 6 bases, leaving 1 base not matched to a gene. CDR1 is MGHRA, CDR2 YSYEKL, per germline. The CDR3 is 16 residues long. CDR3 in amino acids: CASSQEGLAGGDTQYF. The CDR3 nucleotides read TGCGCCAGCAGCCAAGAAGGACTAGCGGGGGGGGATACGCAGTATTTT.

The chain joins TRBV4-3 to TRBJ2-7, with TRBD1 matching 12 bases. Germline V gene sequence: CDR1 LGHNA, CDR2 YSLEER. The CDR3 contains 16 residues. V was pared by 4 bases and J by 4 bases, with 8 bases of the junction left unmatched. CDR3 sequence: CASSRQEGQGAYEQYF. CDR3 nucleotide sequence: TGCGCCAGCAGCCGCCAGGAGGGACAGGGGGCTTACGAGCAGTACTTC.

This clonotype was observed a few times. The V and J genes are TRBV20-1 and TRBJ1-1; TRBD1 agrees at 8 bases. In germline, CDR1 is DFQATT, CDR2 SNEGSKA (reference sequence). V shed 4 bases, J shed 0 bases, and the junction held 25 bases outside the gene matches. The CDR3 loop spans 21 amino acids. For the CDR3, the DNA is TGCAGTGCTACAGGACAGGGTGTGCCGCCTTTATGGTCTCTCCTGAACACTGAAGCTTTCTTT. Translated: CSATGQGVPPLWSLLNTEAFF.

This clonotype was observed a handful of times. This sequence joins TRBV7-9 and TRBJ1-1, with D possibly being TRBD1 (5 bases). The CDR3 has 15 residues. Deletions cut 6 bases from V and 0 bases from J, with 14 bases between. The V gene's germline CDR1 is SEHNR and CDR2 FQNEAQ (reference sequence). The CDR3 DNA reads TGTGCCAGCAGTCGCCTAGGGGAATTGAACACTGAAGCTTTCTTT. It encodes CASSRLGELNTEAFF.

The table lists this clonotype with a few counts. The genes are TRBV7-2 and TRBJ1-2, with 7 positions matching TRBD1. J gave up 4 bases and V 5 bases, and 7 bases lay outside the gene matches. From germline, CDR1 is SGHTA and CDR2 FQGNSA. This CDR3 spans 14 amino acids. CDR3 sequence (DNA): TGTGCCAGCAGCAAAGGACAGGACAGCTATGGCTACACCTTC. It specifies CASSKGQDSYGYTF.